This entry features one T cell receptor beta chain sequence. The record originates from a study of blood T cell repertoires in COVID-19. As processed by the authors: Estimated nucleated cell counts came from reference gene primer amplification. Sequencing was performed with immunoSEQ multiplex PCR; in TCRdb, only in-frame clones are kept and a portion is missing. V and J calls and clone size are as listed in that table; D and trimming were resolved from the DNA. Found here are 110,000 to 150,000 clones, 75% to 85% of them singletons; the top ten hold about 10%. The CDR3 runs to 13 residues. From germline, CDR1 is LGHDT and CDR2 YNNKEL (reference sequence). V was trimmed by 1 base and J by 4 bases, leaving 7 bases between them.

This sequence joins TRBV3-1 (or the pseudogene TRBV3-2) and TRBJ1-2; D ambiguous. The TCR sequence derives from a man aged 55 to 70 with active or convalescent COVID-19. Sequenced material: peripheral blood. CDR3: CASSQAGLYGYTF. CDR3 coding DNA: TGTGCCAGCAGCCAAGCCGGTCTCTATGGCTACACCTTC.